This TCR beta chain was sequenced in a study of T cell responses to AZD1222 COVID-19 vaccine. The CDR3 runs to 15 residues. CDR1 and CDR2 from the germline V gene are LGHNA and YNFKEQ. V lost 1 base and J lost 4; bases outside the gene matches: 2. The data were produced by immunoSEQ multiplex PCR, yet TCRdb's version contains in-frame clones alone and is incomplete. The data show more than 140,000 clones, about nine tenths seen once. The chain is built from TRBV4-2 and TRBJ1-4; 8 positions match TRBD1. This clonotype originated in an adult in good health. This specimen was peripheral blood, taken on day 0 of AZD1222 vaccination. In nucleotides, the CDR3 is TGTGCCAGCAGCCAAGTCGGACAGGGTAATGAAAAACTGTTTTTT. Protein: CASSQVGQGNEKLFF.